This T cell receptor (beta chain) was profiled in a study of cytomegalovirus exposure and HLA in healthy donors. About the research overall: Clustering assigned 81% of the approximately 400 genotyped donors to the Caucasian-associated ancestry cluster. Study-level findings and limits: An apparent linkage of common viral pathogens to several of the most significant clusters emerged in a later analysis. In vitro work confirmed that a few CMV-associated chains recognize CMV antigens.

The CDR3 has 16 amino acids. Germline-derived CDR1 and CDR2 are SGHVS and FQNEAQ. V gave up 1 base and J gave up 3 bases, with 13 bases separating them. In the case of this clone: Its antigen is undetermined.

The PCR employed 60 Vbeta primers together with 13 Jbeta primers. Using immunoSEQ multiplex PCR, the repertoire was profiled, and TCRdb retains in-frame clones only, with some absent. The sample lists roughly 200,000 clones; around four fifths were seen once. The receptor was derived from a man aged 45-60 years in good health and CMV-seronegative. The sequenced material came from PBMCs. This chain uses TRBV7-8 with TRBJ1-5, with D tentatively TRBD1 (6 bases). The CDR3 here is CASSLVSWTVNQPQHF. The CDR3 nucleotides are TGTGCCAGCAGCTTAGTATCTTGGACAGTCAATCAGCCCCAGCATTTT. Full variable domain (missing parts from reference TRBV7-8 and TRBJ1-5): GAGVSQSPRYKVAKRGQDVALRCDPISGHVSLFWYQQALGQGPEFLTYFQNEAQLDKSGLPSDRFFAERPEGSVSTLKIQRTQQEDSAVYLCASSLVSWTVNQPQHFGDGTRLSIL.